This TCR beta chain was sequenced in a study of control samples from healthy donors and cancer patients. Germline trimming cut 1 base from V and 6 bases from J; bases unmatched to any gene: 2. CDR1 and CDR2 from the germline V gene are LGHNA and YSLEER. The CDR3 runs to 15 residues. Repertoires were generated with immunoSEQ multiplex PCR, while TCRdb's copy carries only in-frame clones and drops some. The data contain over 100,000 clones, approximately 90% of them singletons. The genes are TRBV4-3 and TRBJ2-3, with 12 bases that match TRBD1. This clonotype was obtained from a human donor in good health. The donor label of this sample is uncertain. The sample comprised blood. Written as DNA, the CDR3 is TGCGCCAGCAGCCAAGGGGACAGGGGGCCGGATACGCAGTATTTT. Translated: CASSQGDRGPDTQYF.